The 22 T cell receptor beta chains listed next were all sequenced from one sample in a study of graft-versus-host responses after intestinal transplantation. Clones were sequenced by immunoSEQ multiplex PCR, and TCRdb holds only the in-frame ones, with some missing. The sample lists 80,000 to 100,000 clones, approximately 88% occurring once. The antigens of these receptors remain unknown. The material was unstimulated CD4+ T cells sorted from spleen or lymph node cells, obtained before intestinal transplant. The receptors were gathered from a human donor who received an intestinal transplant.

The chain carries TRBV12-5 and TRBJ2-3, with D possibly matching TRBD2 (5 bases). The CDR3 totals 15 residues. Deletions cut 1 base from V and 2 bases from J, with 10 bases between. Per the germline V gene, CDR1 is LGHNT and CDR2 is FRNRAP. The CDR3 loop is CASGLGGSTTDTQYF. CDR3 nucleotide sequence: TGTGCTAGTGGTTTGGGAGGGTCCACCACAGATACGCAGTATTTT. The full variable domain, in which reference TRBV12-5 and TRBJ2-3 provide the parts outside the CDR3, is DARVTQTPRHKVTEMGQEVTMRCQPILGHNTVFWYRQTMMQGLELLAYFRNRAPLDDSGMPKDRFSAEMPDATLATLKIQPSEPRDSAVYFCASGLGGSTTDTQYFGPGTRLTVL.

The genes are TRBV28 and TRBJ1-2, with D maybe TRBD1 (6 bases). The CDR3 contains 13 residues. V lost 3 bases and J 7 bases, leaving 12 bases between the germline ends. Germline V gene data show CDR1 as MDHEN and CDR2 as SYDVKM. The CDR3 nucleotides read TGTGCCAGCAGTTTGGGGGGGGCTCGTGGCTACACCTTC. This encodes CASSLGGARGYTF.

The rearrangement links TRBV9 to TRBJ2-2; TRBD1 matches at 9 bases. Germline V gene lookup returns CDR1 SGDLS and CDR2 YYNGEE. V shed 3 bases and J 9 bases; nucleotides not matched to a gene: 6. The CDR3 has 14 amino acids. The CDR3 protein is CASSGSGTGRELFF. CDR3 in DNA: TGTGCCAGCAGCGGATCCGGGACAGGGAGGGAGCTGTTTTTT.

The rearrangement joins TRBV10-3 to TRBJ2-1; 9 nucleotides align to TRBD1. The CDR3 has 15 residues. V shed 10 bases, J shed 6 bases, and the junction held 13 bases outside the gene matches. The germline V gene has CDR1 ENHRY and CDR2 SYGVKD. The CDR3 region is CATLDRDRDSNEQFF. The CDR3 nucleotides read TGTGCCACCCTCGATCGGGACAGGGATTCCAATGAGCAGTTCTTC.

This clone was detected a few times. The V and J genes are TRBV28 and TRBJ1-6, with D possibly TRBD1 on 6 matching bases. The CDR3 covers 14 residues. Trimming left V 6 bases short and J 5 bases short, with 11 bases between. Germline CDR1 and CDR2: MDHEN and SYDVKM. The CDR3 DNA is TGTGCCAGCAGACCCGGGACAAATAATTCACCCCTCCACTTT. Protein sequence: CASRPGTNNSPLHF.

The J gene is TRBJ1-1, the V gene TRBV6-6, with D maybe TRBD1 (5 bases). Between the trimmed V and J ends, which lost 0 bases and 4 bases, there was a span of 15 bases. CDR3 length equals 16 residues. Germline CDR1 and CDR2: MNHNY and SVGAGI (reference sequence). CDR3 in DNA: TGTGCCAGCAGTTACTCGCCGGCAGGGTGGGGCACTGAAGCTTTCTTT. Protein sequence: CASSYSPAGWGTEAFF.

V gene TRBV5-1 combines with J gene TRBJ2-5; D is uncertain. The CDR3 spans 14 residues. Germline V gives CDR1 SGHRS, CDR2 YFSETQ. V was cut by 0 bases and J by 5 bases, with 11 bases left in between. The CDR3 DNA is TGCGCCAGCAGCTTGGTTTTGGAAGCGGAGACCCAGTACTTC. Its protein product is CASSLVLEAETQYF.

This chain uses TRBV29-1 with TRBJ2-5; D gene unclear. The CDR3 has 13 residues. Trimming cost V 4 bases and J 2 bases, with 11 bases left between them. CDR1 is SQVTM, CDR2 ANQGSEA, per germline. The DNA of the CDR3 is TGCAGCGTTGTGCCCATCAGACAAGAGACCCAGTACTTC. As protein: CSVVPIRQETQYF.

The chain is built from TRBV10-3 and TRBJ2-1; TRBD2 matches 10 bases. Germline V gene sequence: CDR1 ENHRY, CDR2 SYGVKD. V shed 5 bases and J 3 bases; nucleotides not matched to a gene: 10. The CDR3 is made up of 17 amino acids. CDR3 region: CAISRTSGLPVYNEQFF. CDR3 coding DNA: TGTGCCATCAGTAGGACTAGCGGACTCCCCGTCTACAATGAGCAGTTCTTC.

The V and J genes are TRBV18 and TRBJ1-1; TRBD1 aligns across 7 bases. In germline, CDR1 is KGHSH, CDR2 LQKENI. The V segment lost 4 bases and the J segment 1 base; nucleotides outside the gene matches: 6. CDR3 length: 15 amino acids. CDR3 in DNA: TGTGCCAGCTCACGACCGGGACAGTGGAACACTGAAGCTTTCTTT. It specifies CASSRPGQWNTEAFF.

This CDR3 is CASRGPGTSGGKSKTGELFF. In DNA, the CDR3 is TGTGCCAGTAGAGGCCCTGGGACTAGCGGGGGGAAGTCAAAGACCGGGGAGCTGTTTTTT. The V call is TRBV19, the J call TRBJ2-2, with 15 nucleotides matching TRBD2. Germline V gene sequence: CDR1 LNHDA, CDR2 SQIVND (reference sequence). V shed 6 bases, J shed 5 bases, and the junction held 16 bases outside the gene matches. The CDR3 is made up of 20 amino acids.

The chain uses TRBV9 and TRBJ2-5; D is perhaps TRBD2 (5 bases). Germline V gene lookup returns CDR1 SGDLS and CDR2 YYNGEE. The ends were cut back, 0 bases at V and 4 bases at J, with 10 bases in the middle. There are 14 residues in the CDR3. The CDR3 here is CASSVEAVGETQYF. CDR3 bases: TGTGCCAGCAGCGTAGAAGCGGTGGGAGAGACCCAGTACTTC.

This clone appeared a single time. Here the CDR3 DNA reads TGTGCCACCAGCAGAGGGGGGACAGATAACTACGAGCAGTACTTC. Residues: CATSRGGTDNYEQYF. V and J are TRBV15 and TRBJ2-7; TRBD1 matches at 7 bases. With V trimmed by 1 base and J by 3 bases, 6 bases remained unmatched. The CDR3 contains 15 residues. The V gene's germline CDR1 is LNHNV and CDR2 YYDKDF (reference sequence).

The chain has TRBV6-1 and TRBJ2-4; weak D call: TRBD2 (7 bases). Trimming shortened V by 2 bases and J by 3 bases, and 14 bases separated the two germline ends. CDR1 is MNHNS, CDR2 SASEGT, per germline. The CDR3 is made up of 16 amino acids. For the CDR3, the DNA is TGTGCCAGCAGTGAACGGGGGGCGAAGATCAAAAACATTCAGTACTTC. Protein sequence: CASSERGAKIKNIQYF.

The V and J genes are TRBV5-1 and TRBJ2-3; 10 bases are shared with TRBD1. CDR1 and CDR2 (germline): SGHRS, YFSETQ. CDR3 length: 15 amino acids. Germline trimming cut 3 bases from V and 3 bases from J; bases unmatched to any gene: 4. CDR3 nucleotide sequence: TGCGCCAGCAGCTATCCGGGACAGGGGACAGATACGCAGTATTTT. Translated, it gives CASSYPGQGTDTQYF.

This chain joins TRBV30 and TRBJ1-6; the D is unclear. The V gene's germline CDR1 is GTSNPN and CDR2 SVGIG (reference sequence). V lost 3 bases to trimming and J lost 7 bases, with 4 bases between them. This CDR3 is built from 11 residues. The CDR3 is CAWSENSPLHF. The CDR3 bases are TGTGCCTGGAGCGAGAATTCACCCCTCCACTTT.

The chain is built from TRBV5-4 and TRBJ2-3, with a weak D call TRBD2 (5 bases). Trimming took 4 bases from V and 6 from J, leaving 12 bases between them. The germline gives CDR1 SGHNT, CDR2 YYREEE (reference sequence). This CDR3 has 13 amino acids. DNA of the CDR3: TGTGCCAGCAGCCAACCGGGGTCGGATACGCAGTATTTT. This codes for CASSQPGSDTQYF.

The V gene is TRBV9, the J gene TRBJ2-1; TRBD2 matches at 14 bases. CDR3 length: 15 residues. CDR1 is SGDLS, CDR2 YYNGEE, per germline. After removal of 2 bases from V and 10 bases from J, the junction contained 5 bases not matched to a gene. DNA for the CDR3: TGTGCCAGCAGCGTGGAGGGACTAGCGGGGGTGGAGCAGTTCTTC. It codes for CASSVEGLAGVEQFF.

The CDR3 sequence: CASSLTGTYEQYF. The DNA for the CDR3 is TGTGCCAGTAGTCTAACAGGGACCTACGAGCAGTACTTC. The rearrangement links TRBV19 to TRBJ2-7, with D perhaps TRBD1 (6 bases). Between the trimmed V and J ends, which lost 5 bases and 2 bases, there was a span of 10 bases. The length of the CDR3 is 13 residues. The germline CDR1 and CDR2 sequences are LNHDA and SQIVND (reference sequence). The full variable domain, with the rest looked up from reference TRBV19 and TRBJ2-7, is DGGITQSPKYLFRKEGQNVTLSCEQNLNHDAMYWYRQDPGQGLRLIYYSQIVNDFQKGDIAEGYSVSREKKESFPLTVTSAQKNPTAFYLCASSLTGTYEQYFGPGTRLTVT.

V gene TRBV15 combines with J gene TRBJ1-1; D may be TRBD1 (5 bases). The CDR3 spans 13 residues. CDR1 and CDR2 (germline): LNHNV, YYDKDF (reference sequence). V was clipped by 8 bases and J by 4 bases, with 14 bases between them. CDR3 residues: CATAWGWGTEAFF. In DNA form, the CDR3 reads TGTGCCACCGCGTGGGGCTGGGGCACTGAAGCTTTCTTT.

The chain is built from TRBV7-9 and TRBJ2-1; D might be TRBD2 (5 bases). CDR3 length: 15 amino acids. CDR1 is SEHNR, CDR2 FQNEAQ, per germline (reference sequence). The V end was cut by 6 bases, the J end by 3 bases, with 15 bases between. The CDR3 nucleotides are TGTGCCAGCAGTCACGCTGGCGGGCTCTACAATGAGCAGTTCTTC. It translates to CASSHAGGLYNEQFF.

V is TRBV6-5 and J is TRBJ2-1, with TRBD1 matching 11 bases. V lost 6 bases, J lost 6 bases, and 7 bases stayed unmatched. The germline gives CDR1 MNHEY, CDR2 SVGAGI. The CDR3 totals 15 residues. For the CDR3, the DNA is TGTGCCAGCAGCCCTGGGACAGGGGGGGTCAATGAGCAGTTCTTC. This sequence encodes CASSPGTGGVNEQFF.